The 7 T cell receptor beta chains below were found in one sample sequenced in a study of Graves' ophthalmopathy and Graves' hyperthyroidism. Transcripts of RNA were the source for amplifying TCR beta CDR3 regions. After a first-round RT-PCR with HTBI primers, a second-round multiplex PCR was run. TCRdb reprocessed the multiplex PCR reads via MiXCR and lists one record per CDR3 protein. The sample has about 740,000 distinct CDR3 sequences, around 40% seen once. The specimen sequenced was peripheral blood. The receptors originated from an adult man with Graves' ophthalmopathy.

The rearrangement joins TRBV7-9 to TRBJ2-5; 10 nucleotides line up with TRBD2. V lost 4 bases and J lost 4; bases outside the gene matches: 6. The CDR3 is made up of 15 amino acids. Germline V gene data show CDR1 as SEHNR and CDR2 as FQNEAQ (reference sequence). CDR3 bases: TGTGCCAGCAGCTCCGGGACTAGCGAGGGAGAGACCCAGTACTTC. The encoded protein is CASSSGTSEGETQYF.

The CDR3 bases are TGTGCCAGCAGCCCGGGGGCGGGGCAGGAGCAGTACTTC. Its protein is CASSPGAGQEQYF. The genes are TRBV9 and TRBJ2-7, with D perhaps being TRBD1 or TRBD2 (6 bases each). Germline V CDR1 and CDR2: SGDLS, YYNGEE. The V gene lost 4 bases and the J gene lost 7 bases, with 15 bases spanning the gap. This CDR3 is 13 amino acids long.

This clonotype was seen a few times. CDR3 nucleotides: TGTGCCAGCAGCCTCCCAATGACAGCAGGGGATACGCAGTATTTT. The encoded protein is CASSLPMTAGDTQYF. V and J are TRBV5-4 and TRBJ2-3, with D possibly TRBD1 on 5 matching bases. The CDR3 loop spans 15 amino acids. V gave up 4 bases and J gave up 6 bases, with 18 bases separating them. Germline V gene lookup returns CDR1 SGHNT and CDR2 YYREEE (reference sequence).

This clonotype has a handful of counts. V gene TRBV14 combines with J gene TRBJ2-7; 7 bases map to TRBD1. The germline V gene has CDR1 SGHDN and CDR2 FVKESK. With V trimmed by 3 bases and J by 2 bases, 4 bases remained unmatched. CDR3 size: 14 residues. For the CDR3, the DNA is TGTGCCAGCAGCCAGGGACAGCGAACCTACGAGCAGTACTTC. The encoded protein is CASSQGQRTYEQYF.

There are many counts of this clonotype. The chain joins TRBV20-1 to TRBJ2-5; the match to TRBD1 covers 7 bases. The germline CDR1 and CDR2 sequences are DFQATT and SNEGSKA (reference sequence). The CDR3 extends over 15 amino acids. The J segment lost 5 bases and the V segment lost 2 bases, leaving 11 bases of the junction unmatched. The CDR3 protein is CSARLQGMKGETQYF. The CDR3 nucleotides are TGCAGTGCTAGACTACAGGGGATGAAAGGGGAGACCCAGTACTTC.

This chain connects TRBV2 to TRBJ1-4, with a possible D match to TRBD1 (5 bases). This CDR3 region has 13 residues. Per the germline V gene, CDR1 is SNHLY and CDR2 is FYNNEI. With 6 bases removed from V and 7 bases from J, the gap between germline ends came to 12 bases. The CDR3 DNA reads as TGTGCCAGCAGGGCGGGGACTGGTGAAAAACTGTTTTTT. This translates into CASRAGTGEKLFF.

A few counts support this clonotype. Sequence at one end of the junction differs from germline and may be a read error. The chain combines TRBV2 with TRBJ2-2; a weak D match, TRBD2 (7 bases). The length of the CDR3 is 18 residues. The germline V gene has CDR1 SNHLY and CDR2 FYNNEI. CDR3 amino acids: CASSQDRGGAERWGELFF. The CDR3 nucleotides are TGCGCCAGCAGCCAAGATCGAGGGGGGGCCGAACGGTGGGGGGAGCTGTTTTTT.